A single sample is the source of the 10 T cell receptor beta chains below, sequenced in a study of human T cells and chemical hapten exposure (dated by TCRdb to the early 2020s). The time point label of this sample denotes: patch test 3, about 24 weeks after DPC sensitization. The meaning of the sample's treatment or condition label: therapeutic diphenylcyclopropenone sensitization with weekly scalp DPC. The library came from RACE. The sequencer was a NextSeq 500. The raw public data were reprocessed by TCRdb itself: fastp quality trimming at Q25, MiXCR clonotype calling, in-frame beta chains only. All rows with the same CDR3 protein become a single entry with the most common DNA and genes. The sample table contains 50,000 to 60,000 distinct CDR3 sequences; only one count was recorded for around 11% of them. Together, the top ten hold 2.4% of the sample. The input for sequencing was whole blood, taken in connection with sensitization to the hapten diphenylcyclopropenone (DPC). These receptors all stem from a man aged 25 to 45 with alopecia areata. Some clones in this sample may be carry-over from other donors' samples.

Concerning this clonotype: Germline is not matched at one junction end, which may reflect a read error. The CDR3 loop reads CASSFGRVGGPVF. As DNA, the CDR3 is TGTGCCAGCAGTTTCGGCAGGGTAGGAGGACCTGTATTC. This chain uses TRBV28 with TRBJ2-7; D is tentatively TRBD1 or TRBD2 (5 bases each). The CDR3 has 13 residues. Germline V CDR1 and CDR2: MDHEN, SYDVKM. The full variable domain, completed using reference TRBV28 and TRBJ2-7, is DVKVTQSSRYLVKRTGEKVFLECVQDMDHENMFWYRQDPGLGLRLIYFSYDVKMKEKGDIPEGYSVSREKKERFSLILESASTNQTSMYLCASSFGRVGGPVFGPGTRLTVT.

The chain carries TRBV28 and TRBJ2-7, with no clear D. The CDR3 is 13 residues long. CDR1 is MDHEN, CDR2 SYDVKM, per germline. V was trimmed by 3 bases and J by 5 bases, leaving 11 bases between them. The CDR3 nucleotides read TGTGCCAGCAGTTTGGACGGAGAAAACGAGCAGTACTTC. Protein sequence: CASSLDGENEQYF.

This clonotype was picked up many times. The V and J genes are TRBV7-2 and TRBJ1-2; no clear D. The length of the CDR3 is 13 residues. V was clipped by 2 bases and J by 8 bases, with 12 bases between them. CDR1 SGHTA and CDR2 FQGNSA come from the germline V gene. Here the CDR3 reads CASSLLVARGYTF. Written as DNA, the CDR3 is TGTGCCAGCAGCTTATTGGTAGCCCGAGGCTACACCTTC. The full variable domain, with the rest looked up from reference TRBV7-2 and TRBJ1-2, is GAGVSQSPSNKVTEKGKDVELRCDPISGHTALYWYRQSLGQGLEFLIYFQGNSAPDKSGLPSDRFSAERTGGSVSTLTIQRTQQEDSAVYLCASSLLVARGYTFGSGTRLTVV.

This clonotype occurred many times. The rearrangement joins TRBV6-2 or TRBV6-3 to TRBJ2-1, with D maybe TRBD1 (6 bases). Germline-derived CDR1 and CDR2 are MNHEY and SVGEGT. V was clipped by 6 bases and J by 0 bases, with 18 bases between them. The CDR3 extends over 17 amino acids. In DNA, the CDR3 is TGTGCCAGCAGAATCAGGTGGGGGCAGAGCTCCTACAATGAGCAGTTCTTC. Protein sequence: CASRIRWGQSSYNEQFF.

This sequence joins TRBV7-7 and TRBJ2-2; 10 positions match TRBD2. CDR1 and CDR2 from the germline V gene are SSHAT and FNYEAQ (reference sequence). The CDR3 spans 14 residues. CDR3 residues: CASGGQLNTGELFF. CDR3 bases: TGTGCTAGCGGGGGGCAACTAAACACCGGGGAGCTGTTTTTT.

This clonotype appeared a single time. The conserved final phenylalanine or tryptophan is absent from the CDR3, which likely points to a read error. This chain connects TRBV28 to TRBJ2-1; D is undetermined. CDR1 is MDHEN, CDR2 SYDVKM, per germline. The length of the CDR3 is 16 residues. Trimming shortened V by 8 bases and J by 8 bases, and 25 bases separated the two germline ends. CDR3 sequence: CASGTPSGEVLYEQFS. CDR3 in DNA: TGTGCCAGCGGTACTCCGTCGGGTGAAGTTCTCTATGAGCAGTTCTCC.

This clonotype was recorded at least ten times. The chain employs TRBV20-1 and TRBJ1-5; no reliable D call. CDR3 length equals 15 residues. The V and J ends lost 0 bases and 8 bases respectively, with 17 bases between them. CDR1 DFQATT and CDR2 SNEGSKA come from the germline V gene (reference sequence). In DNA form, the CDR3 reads TGCAGTGCTAGAGATTCGTCAGCCCCCAGAGAGCCCCAGCATTTT. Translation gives CSARDSSAPREPQHF.

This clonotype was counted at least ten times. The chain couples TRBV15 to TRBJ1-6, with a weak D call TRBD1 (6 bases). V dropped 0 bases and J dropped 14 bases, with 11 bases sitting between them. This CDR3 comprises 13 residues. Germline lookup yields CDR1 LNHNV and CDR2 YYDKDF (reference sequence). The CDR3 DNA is TGTGCCACCAGCAGAGATCCGCAGGGGACCCTCCACTTT. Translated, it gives CATSRDPQGTLHF.

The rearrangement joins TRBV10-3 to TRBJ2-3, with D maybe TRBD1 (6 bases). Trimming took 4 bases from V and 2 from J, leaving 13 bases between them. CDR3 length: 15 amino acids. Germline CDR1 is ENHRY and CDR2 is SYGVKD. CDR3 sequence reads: CAISGGGHSTDTQYF. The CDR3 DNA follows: TGTGCCATCAGTGGAGGGGGTCATTCCACAGATACGCAGTATTTT.

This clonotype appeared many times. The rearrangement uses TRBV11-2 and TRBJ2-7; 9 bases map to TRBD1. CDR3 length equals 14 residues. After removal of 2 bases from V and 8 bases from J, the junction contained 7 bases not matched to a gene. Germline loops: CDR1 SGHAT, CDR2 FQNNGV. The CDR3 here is CASSLRQGVIKQYF. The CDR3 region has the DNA TGTGCCAGCAGCTTAAGACAGGGGGTAATTAAGCAGTACTTC.